This T cell receptor beta chain stems from a study of graft-versus-host responses after intestinal transplantation. On the study more broadly: Multivisceral, liver-intestinal, or isolated intestinal grafts were transplanted into recipients. Among the recipients, all got anti-thymocyte globulin induction and then tacrolimus and steroids for 2 to 3 years.

Points from the study as a whole: Recipient marrow showed GvH clones, some seen first in ileum or blood. Peak GvH clone levels in circulation were associated with early post-transplant HvG declines.

Data came from immunoSEQ multiplex PCR; TCRdb stores just in-frame clones and leaves some out. The table includes 89,000 or so clones, roughly 85% detected once. There are 11 residues in the CDR3. Germline V gene sequence: CDR1 LNHDA, CDR2 SQIVND (reference sequence). V lost 10 bases to trimming and J lost 3 bases, with 9 bases between them. Of note for this clone: Its antigen is not known.

The rearrangement links TRBV19 to TRBJ1-1, with D possibly being TRBD1 (6 bases). The sequence came from a human donor who received an intestinal transplant. The source was unstimulated CD4+ T cells sorted from spleen or lymph node cells, collected before intestinal transplant. The CDR3 nucleotides are TGTGCCACCACAGGGCACACTGAAGCTTTCTTT. It specifies CATTGHTEAFF.